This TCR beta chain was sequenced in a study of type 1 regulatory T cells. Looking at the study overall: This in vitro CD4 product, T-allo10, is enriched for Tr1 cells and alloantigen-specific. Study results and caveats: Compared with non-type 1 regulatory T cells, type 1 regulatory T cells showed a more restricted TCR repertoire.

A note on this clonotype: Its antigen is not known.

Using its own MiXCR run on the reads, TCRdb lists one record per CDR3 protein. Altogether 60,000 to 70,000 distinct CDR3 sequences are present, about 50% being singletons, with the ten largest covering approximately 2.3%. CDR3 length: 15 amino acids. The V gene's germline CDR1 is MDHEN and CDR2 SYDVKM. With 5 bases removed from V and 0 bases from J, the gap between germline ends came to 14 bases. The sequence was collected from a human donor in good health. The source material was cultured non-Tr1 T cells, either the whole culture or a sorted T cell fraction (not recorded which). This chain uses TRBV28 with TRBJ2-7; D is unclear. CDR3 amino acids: CASSLGMLNSYEQYF. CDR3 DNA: TGTGCCAGCAGTCTAGGCATGTTGAACTCCTACGAGCAGTACTTC. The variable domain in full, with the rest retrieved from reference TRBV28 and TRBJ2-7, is DVKVTQSSRYLVKRTGEKVFLECVQDMDHENMFWYRQDPGLGLRLIYFSYDVKMKEKGDIPEGYSVSREKKERFSLILESASTNQTSMYLCASSLGMLNSYEQYFGPGTRLTVT.